This T cell receptor (beta chain) appears in the sequencing data of a study of T cells in Graves' hyperthyroidism and ophthalmopathy. As regards this clonotype: Its antigen remains unidentified.

RNA transcripts were the template for amplifying TCR beta CDR3 regions. A first-round RT-PCR of the TCR CDR3 used the HTBI primer set. TCRdb recomputed calls from the multiplex PCR reads with MiXCR, one row per CDR3 protein. The sample has hundreds of thousands of distinct CDR3 sequences, just under 45% seen once. The diagnoses drew upon clinical symptoms, serum thyroxine and TRAb, thyroid ultrasound and orbital computed tomography. Study-level results: Model output signaled ophthalmopathy a median 6.5 months ahead of onset. Most clonotypes expanded in thyroid above 0.001 were likewise present in blood.

Germline assignment: CDR1 ENHRY and CDR2 SYGVKD. CDR3 size: 10 residues. This chain links TRBV10-3 with TRBJ2-2, with D uncertain. The sample comprised peripheral blood or thyroid tissue (not recorded which). The TCR originated in an adult man with Graves' disease, either hyperthyroidism or ophthalmopathy (not recorded which). The CDR3 loop reads CACWAGELFF. In DNA, the CDR3 is TGTGCATGTTGGGCCGGGGAGCTGTTTTTT.